This entry concerns a single TCR beta chain. Its antigen is not identified. This sample is part of a study of identical twins. TCRdb re-analysed the 5' RACE reads in MiXCR, keeping a single row per CDR3 protein. The sample has 500,000 or so distinct CDR3 sequences; 22% are singletons. Study-level findings and limits: The more abundant beta clonotypes in cord blood had fewer insertions, and memory repertoires did not show this.

The sample also formed part of further work on T cells expressing NK-cell markers.

The sample comprised CD4+ T cells sorted from blood. The sequence was obtained from a woman in her late teens or twenties in good health.

The CDR3 sequence is CSARKGTQDNEQFF. The CDR3 nucleotides read TGCAGTGCTAGAAAAGGGACCCAAGACAATGAGCAGTTCTTC. The chain joins TRBV20-1 to TRBJ2-1; D could derive from TRBD1 or TRBD2 (5 bases each). The V end lost 2 bases, the J end lost 5 bases, and 13 bases lay between the germline ends. There are 14 residues in the CDR3. Germline CDR1 is DFQATT and CDR2 is SNEGSKA (reference sequence).